This T cell receptor (beta chain) was identified during a study of T cell repertoires in cytomegalovirus infection. Background on the study: CMV infection plus the matching HLA type was flagged by public TCR beta signatures. Findings of the study overall: Across the ex vivo response, the dominant clonotypes were HLA-C-restricted CMV-specific TCR beta clonotypes. Using cumulative public TCR beta family frequency, the authors identified those who carried CMV together with the relevant HLA.

TCRdb re-analysed the reads in MiXCR, keeping a single row per CDR3 protein. The sample contains more than 400,000 distinct CDR3 sequences, more than 20% of which appear only once. A remark on this clonotype: Antigen: not known.

The CDR3 extends over 11 amino acids. The V and J ends lost 7 bases and 6 bases respectively, with 10 bases between them. In germline, CDR1 is SNHLY, CDR2 FYNNEI. The rearrangement links TRBV2 to TRBJ2-7; D remains ambiguous. The TCR sequence derives from a human donor in good health (CMV status not recorded). Some clones in this sample may be carry-over from other donors' samples. Sequenced material: PBMCs. The CDR3 DNA reads TGTGCCAGCACCACCTTAGGCGAGCAGTACTTC. Translated: CASTTLGEQYF.